These T cell receptor beta chains were read from a single sample in a study of T cells in Graves' hyperthyroidism and ophthalmopathy. One entry per CDR3 protein, called by TCRdb with MiXCR from the multiplex PCR reads. The data show 200,000 to 250,000 distinct CDR3 sequences, approximately 25% seen once. The sample was blood. These receptors came from a woman aged 35 to 49 with Graves' ophthalmopathy. CDR3s include the opening cysteine and the closing phenylalanine or tryptophan.

CATSSPPGQGISPYEQYF	TRBV15	TRBJ2-7
CATSDKRGPANVLTF	TRBV24-1	TRBJ2-6
CASSLAGEQGYTF	TRBV7-6	TRBJ1-2
CASSLTSTGPGELFF	TRBV5-1	TRBJ2-2
CASSADATSAKNIQYF	TRBV2	TRBJ2-4
CASSPRLAATGELFF	TRBV7-2	TRBJ2-2
CAISGSGSKYEQYF	TRBV10-3	TRBJ2-7
CASSRGPRTGANVLTF	TRBV3-1	TRBJ2-6
CSVRAGADSPLHF	TRBV29-1	TRBJ1-6
CASSYFGGQETQYF	TRBV27	TRBJ2-5
CSVGQGAPEAFF	TRBV29-1	TRBJ1-1
CASTPQDYGYTF	TRBV28	TRBJ1-2
CSVGGGRAETQYF	TRBV29-1	TRBJ2-5
CASSPAVQDTQYF	TRBV18	TRBJ2-3
CSARSFESGNQETQYF	TRBV20-1	TRBJ2-5
CASSQGRAVTEQYF	TRBV3-1	TRBJ2-7
CASSQWTGTSGQETQYF	TRBV4-2	TRBJ2-5